This TCR beta chain was documented in a study of cytomegalovirus exposure and HLA in healthy donors listed by TCRdb under 2017. Describing the broader study: According to an earlier analysis of several hundred of the donors, 150 million to 200 million T cells yielded roughly 110 million unique TCR beta sequences and 276 Gb of sequence data. Roughly 290 gigabases of sequencing data and approximately 92 million unique TCR sequences made up an early release that covered fewer than 650 HLA-typed donors. Of the 350 to 400 genotyped donors, over 65% fell in the genetic ancestry cluster associated with self-reported Caucasian donors. The study aimed to test whether signatures of past pathogen exposure could be identified by cataloging public T cell receptors. Using immunosequencing, the study profiled T cell repertoires from 666 subjects and related those repertoires to cytomegalovirus serostatus. Along with the roughly 610-subject first cohort, a separate validation cohort of 120 different subjects was used. The study combined high-throughput TCR immunosequencing, statistical association of individual TCRs with disease status, and machine learning to predict cytomegalovirus infection status. A later analysis re-examined previously published TCR beta repertoires from more than 550 donors and added high-resolution HLA genotyping to investigate patterns of TCR occurrence. In the later analysis, no new phenotypic data were used to find candidate immune exposures; instead, reliance was placed on TCR beta sequences and their occurrence across donors. To decide whether each TCR beta V gene segment behaved as functional or pseudogenic, an earlier analysis of fewer than 750 of the donors relied on high-throughput TCR beta sequencing. Alongside the repertoire data, information on donor age, sex, ethnicity and CMV serostatus was compiled. A later genetic analysis took genome-wide SNP genotypes for about 65% of the 666 donors and used that subset as a discovery cohort. All discovery cohort repertoires had been generated on a single sequencing platform. HLA typing covered class I and class II loci at four-digit resolution. Typing coverage differed by locus: A, B, C, DRB1 and DQB1 were typed in about 620-640 donors, DQA1 in about 560, DPA1 in 600 to 610, and DPB1 in 472. Roughly 5 DR-DQ haplotypes were treated as single units for association and clustering because of strong linkage in the cohort. Across approximately 420 genotyped donors of the cohort, an average of approximately 240,000 unique TCR beta nucleotide sequences per donor were sequenced, and 15% to 20% of those sequences were non-productive.

This clone was picked up a small number of times. Its antigen remains undetermined. At one end the junction does not follow the germline gene, possibly because of a read error. In total, fewer than 750 healthy bone marrow donors made up the cohort. All cohort members were sampled while nominally healthy, although unrecorded immune exposures were likely present. The donor was CMV seronegative and belonged to the group of 320 or so seronegative cohort members. Every donor gave a peripheral blood sample, and the peripheral blood mononuclear cells from that sample were used for TCR beta sequencing. The Qiagen DNeasy Blood Extraction Kit was used to extract genomic DNA from the blood cell samples. The paper's findings and limits, for the study overall: In a later analysis, HLA-associated TCR beta chains showed more clonal expansion and lower generation probabilities than non-associated chains that were equally common. When HLA alleles, especially DR and DQ, strongly co-occurred, attributing TCR associations to individual alleles was difficult. The cohort was sequenced for TCR beta chains only, and without alpha or paired-chain data the features that could be detected were limited. The study gave a list of some 150 TCR beta chains associated with cytomegalovirus. Some IMGT-functional V segments, including TRBV6-2 and TRBV6-3, could not be told apart with the 87-base-pair reads, so those segments were excluded. In a later genetic analysis, a missense DCLRE1C variant was associated with V-gene and J-gene trimming of TCR beta chains, and the association was replicated in an independent cohort. For the cohort, immune exposure information was limited to CMV serostatus. Most CMV-associated TCR beta chains appeared to be HLA-restricted in a later analysis, and the HLA associations seemed to be driven largely by CMV exposure. A cluster of highly shared sequence variants was judged likely to represent a technical artifact of the sequencing pipeline. In an earlier analysis of 587 of the donors, most TCR beta V segments appeared in productive rearrangements about 87% or about 30% of the time, broadly matching IMGT annotations. Linkage disequilibrium might explain the correlated functional status among segregating V segments, but an unknown experimental factor could not be excluded. According to the authors, the approach could potentially be generalized to other disease states and immunological phenotypes. A further reported finding was that TCR beta sequences accurately predicted the HLA-A and HLA-B alleles for most subjects in the first cohort. While some public TCRs were present in many individuals, most TCR sequences turned up only very rarely across donors. Cytomegalovirus status was reported to be diagnosed by the classifier with high specificity and sensitivity in both the original and validation cohorts. Specific HLA alleles were associated with around 18,000 TCR beta sequences at a false discovery rate of 0.05 in a later analysis. The presence/absence analyses assumed that sequencing depth was roughly uniform across donors, and that assumption may not be true. A few of the identified cytomegalovirus-associated TCR beta chains were confirmed in vitro to be specific for cytomegalovirus antigens. A later analysis reported that several top co-occurrence clusters appeared linked to parvovirus B19, influenza, CMV and Epstein-Barr virus. Because counts were too low, about 18 rarely observed V segments, including chromosome 9 orphons, were excluded from the earlier analysis of roughly 580 of the donors. In a later analysis, TCR association rates were found to vary across HLA loci, with the most associated TCRs seen for DRB1 alleles and the fewest for HLA-C alleles. According to a later genetic analysis, donors in an Asian-associated ancestry cluster had fewer N-insertions in productive TCRs than the approximately 650-donor mean. Because HLA typing was unavailable for some donors at each locus, only the typed subset was used in association tests.

The germline V gene provides CDR1 SGHRS and CDR2 YFSETQ. The CDR3 starts with the cysteine, ends with the phenylalanine, and has 12 residues. Only the CDR3 region is kept as DNA, spanning 36 bases read in frame from base 1. Library construction relied on the immunoSEQ multiplex PCR assay. For the multiplex PCR, a mixture combining 60 forward primers for TCR Vbeta segments and 13 reverse primers for TCR Jbeta segments was used. The CDR3 region of rearranged TCR beta genes was amplified from genomic DNA by a multiplex PCR assay. The amplified TCR beta libraries were sequenced on the Illumina HiSeq System as 87-base-pair reads. As for the original processing: Across the 700 or so repertoires, a later analysis counted tens of millions of unique TCR beta chains, 9.5 million to 12 million of which were shared by at least two donors. Raw reads were error-corrected and collapsed into unique sequences by a nearest-neighbor algorithm in which closely related sequences were merged to remove PCR and sequencing errors. V, D and J gene segments were assigned by aligning CDR3 sequences to IMGT reference sequences. For a sequence to be retained, a match of at least six nucleotides to both a V gene segment and a J gene segment was required. Rearrangements were classified as productive when the CDR3 lacked stop codons and remained in frame with V and J, and all other rearrangements were classified as non-productive. Following IMGT convention, CDR3 was defined as the stretch from the second conserved V-encoded cysteine to the conserved J-encoded phenylalanine. The earlier analysis of about 500 of the donors excluded sequences that lacked an unambiguous match to a single V gene segment. In an earlier analysis of about 590 of the donors, a V segment was called functional when productive rearrangements were above 56.7%, and segregating when the standard deviation between donors exceeded 5%. A statistical classification framework was developed to diagnose cytomegalovirus status using the catalog of TCR beta chain sequences. In a later analysis, V and J genes were assigned by comparing TCR nucleotide sequences against IMGT/GENE-DB human TR gene sequences. Using the TCRdist pipeline, a later analysis assigned CDR3 sequences along with most-parsimonious VDJ recombination scenarios. A later analysis defined each TCR beta chain by its CDR3 amino acid sequence plus V-gene family, and excluded reads lacking a unique V-gene family. To address suspected cross-contamination and a sequencing artifact, a later analysis removed 592 highly shared, low-generation-probability nucleotide sequences. A later analysis calculated a clonal expansion index for each public chain from normalized within-repertoire ranks of inferred template counts. In a later analysis, generation probabilities were computed using a VDJ recombination model fitted to out-of-frame rearrangements, and the results were checked against IGoR. Hypergeometric tests were used in a later analysis to score TCR-TCR, TCR-HLA and TCR-CMV co-occurrence, with a repertoire-size bias correction applied to the TCR pairs. To estimate false discovery rates, a later analysis permuted the HLA or CMV assignments 20 times. A later analysis grouped co-occurring TCRs with DBSCAN, adding TCRdist sequence similarity when clustering within HLA-allele-positive subsets. Repertoires with fewer than 30,000 or more than 120,000 public chains, plus five repertoires with anomalous nucleotide sharing, were excluded from co-occurrence clustering. Held by TCRdb, this immuneACCESS table contains in-frame sequences only and omits some clones. Under half of the omission traces to an unresolved V gene where checked; the cause of the rest is unknown. That table supplies the V and J calls and clone size; D and trimming were determined from the DNA. In this sample the table shows around 140,000 clones, roughly 80% of which occur a single time. In total, the top ten clones hold over 2.5% of the sample.

Sequencing was done on a sample of PBMCs. This TCR came from a female donor in good health and CMV-seronegative. The chain joins TRBV5-1 to TRBJ2-1; the D gene is perhaps TRBD2, from 6 matching bases. The CDR3 region has the sequence CASSREAGRGIF. Here is the DNA: TGCGCCAGCAGCCGAGAAGCGGGCCGAGGGATCTTC.